This T cell receptor beta chain was obtained from a study of regulatory T cells in long-lasting Graves disease. General study results and limits: Persistent Graves' patients showed less TCR diversity than newly diagnosed patients showed.

Libraries of TCR beta came from iRepertoire HTBI primers plus Arm-PCR of CDR3 regions. One entry per CDR3 protein results from TCRdb running MiXCR on the multiplex PCR reads. This sample has about 540,000 distinct CDR3 sequences, with roughly 14% found just once. This clonotype showed up many times. Its cognate antigen is unknown. The CDR3 contains 15 residues. Germline assignment: CDR1 SGHTA and CDR2 FQGNSA. The junction had 4 bases not matched to a gene; V was cut back by 4 bases and J by 4 bases. Indicated time point: newly diagnosed GD, antithyroid drugs for less than 3 months. There was RNA extracted from PBMCs, and the TCR library was made from it. Diagnoses of Graves' disease were made by American Thyroid Association guidelines. This sample was shared with a second study, whose subject was T cells in Graves' hyperthyroidism and ophthalmopathy. Per that study: The study excluded patients with uncontrolled infection, other autoimmune disease, pregnancy or lactation.

Here the sequenced sample was peripheral blood mononuclear cells (PBMCs), taken at new diagnosis, from a patient treated with antithyroid drugs. This TCR was recovered from a man aged 25-45 years with Graves disease. The chain is built from TRBV7-2 and TRBJ2-1; 10 bases align to TRBD2. The CDR3 is CASSYTSGAYNEQFF. The CDR3 nucleotides are TGTGCCAGCAGCTACACTAGCGGGGCTTACAATGAGCAGTTCTTC.